Here is one T cell receptor beta chain with its context. Its antigen has not been determined. No much larger clone is present one base from it, and per-base qualities are unavailable. CDR1 and CDR2, looked up from the germline V gene, are SGHTA and FQGNSA. The CDR3 goes from the cysteine to the phenylalanine over 16 residues. CDR3 DNA is the only sequence kept; it has 48 bases, read in frame from the first base. Deletion took 5 bases off V and 9 bases off J, with a span of 23 bases between the germline ends. The donors were healthy, HIV-negative adults who had no recently reported acute infections or vaccinations. All donors were Caucasian adults living in Nashville, Tennessee, USA. Magnetic negative selection was used to enrich CD4+ T cells, after which naive cells were positively selected on CD45RA and the negative fraction became the memory subset. Blood was obtained by leukapheresis, after which PBMCs were separated by Ficoll-Histopaque density gradient centrifugation and cryopreserved in liquid nitrogen vapor phase. Analytical flow cytometry was used to check the purity and quantity of every magnetically sorted T cell population. Genomic DNA was isolated from every sorted fraction and measured by UV absorbance on a Nanodrop 2000c.

Using the deep immunoSEQ assay, TCR CDR3 regions were amplified from genomic DNA by multiplex PCR. For each cell subset, the extracted genomic DNA was distributed evenly across all wells of several immunoSEQ 96-well plates, and each plate served as one replicate. For sorted subsets, roughly 200 ng genomic DNA, equal to tens of thousands of T cell genomes, was loaded into each replicate PCR. Purified libraries were measured with a Qubit 3.0 fluorometer, size-checked on a Bioanalyzer 2100, and measured again with the KAPA Library Quantification kit. Each immunoSEQ 96-well plate was sequenced on its own single-read 150-cycle Illumina NextSeq 550 flow cell. Turning to the authors' computational methods: Because the immunoSEQ output held only junctional sequences and lacked quality scores, the filtering could not match the filtering applied to full-length reads. Sequences were annotated with PyIR, a Python wrapper for IgBLAST v1.9, using IMGT germline references to assign V/J genes and CDR3. Any read was removed if the V/J assignment was weak (E-value above 1e-6), the CDR3 was missing, or the read contained stop codons, out-of-frame junctions, or ambiguous translated residues. V3J clonotypes were defined as sequences sharing an identical inferred V gene, J gene, and CDR3 amino acid sequence. The percentage overlap between two repertoires was calculated by dividing the number of shared unique clonotypes by the size of the smaller repertoire. Richness of each repertoire was evaluated using RTK rarefaction, the Chao1 estimator, and Recon v2.1 estimates of unobserved clonotypes. OLGA was used to compute generation probabilities for all TCRbeta clonotypes that the gDNA method yielded from four donors. This immuneACCESS table, as held by TCRdb, lists in-frame sequences with V and J called but not all clones. Of the missing ones, under half trace to an unresolved V gene in checked studies; the others have no known cause. V, J and clone size reflect that table, while D and trimming were determined from the DNA. The sample yields 2 million to 3 million clones; around nine tenths were counted once. The ten largest clones represent more than 0.12% of the sample.

This record comes from a study of shared clonotypes between healthy human individuals (dated by TCRdb to about 2020). Background on the whole study: The cohort included three men and a couple of women between 18 and 49 years of age. For each donor, CD4 naive and CD4 memory were each given three plates, CD8 naive was given two plates, and CD8 memory was given one plate. To estimate repertoire size and how much clonotypes are shared between individuals, the study performed deep sequencing of blood TCR repertoires from roughly five healthy adults. To increase sequencing depth and limit assay-specific biases, TCR repertoire library preparation and sequencing were carried out by different laboratories using diverse techniques. Leukapheresis yielded between about 0.85 and 10 billion PBMCs per donor.

Results and caveats for the whole study, not just this receptor: Because the study included only a small number of donors, the genetic and exposure-history diversity represented was limited. Higher generation probabilities were observed for clonotypes shared by all four sorted-subset donors than for non-shared clonotypes. Sampling was restricted to blood, and TCR repertoires in tissue are likely to differ from TCR repertoires in blood. Rarefaction of sorted-subset datasets indicated incomplete sequencing despite the large sequencing depth. Estimated clonotype richness was generally larger for naive than for memory subsets. Pairwise subsampling led to the expectation that sequencing depth would affect the degree of clonotype sharing among donors. When a handful of donors were compared, the shared fraction of clonotypes was about 5% for naive CD4, around 4% for naive CD8, 2% to 2.5% for memory CD4, and around 0.37% for memory CD8.

This clonotype was obtained from a man aged 18 to 29 in good health. Sequencing used naive CD4+ T cells sorted from blood. The label giving this sample's cell subset or site can be read as: CD45RA+ positively selected. Rearrangement joined TRBV7-2 to TRBJ2-1; the best D guess is TRBD2, with 6 bases matching. The bases are TGTGCCAGCAGCACTAGCACCTCCAACTTAAAGGGTGAGCAGTTCTTC. Translated, it gives CASSTSTSNLKGEQFF.